This TCR beta chain was profiled in a study of CD8+CD57+ T cells in acquired aplastic anemia. V was clipped by 3 bases and J by 7 bases; unmatched bases: 12. CDR1 and CDR2 from the germline V gene are DFQATT and SNEGSKA (reference sequence). CDR3 size: 15 residues. CDR3 and TCR beta VDJ profiling relied on a genomic DNA template. TCRdb reprocessed the reads with MiXCR, giving one entry per CDR3 protein. Among about 220,000 distinct CDR3 sequences listed, approximately 45% were seen once. CD8+CD57+ cell expansion, shown by flow cytometry, had occurred in the patients selected for sequencing. This clonotype was obtained from a human donor with aplastic anemia. This chain links TRBV20-1 with TRBJ2-1; 7 bases map to TRBD2. Specimen: sorted CD4+, CD8+, or CD8+CD57+ T cells (not recorded which) from PBMCs. The CDR3 coding sequence is TGCAGTGCTAGCGGTGCTAGCGGCACGAGGAATGAGCAGTTCTTC. Encoded protein: CSASGASGTRNEQFF.